What follows are 13 T cell receptor beta chains derived from one specimen sequenced in a study of shared T cell receptors in the human thymus. Profiling relied on immunoSEQ multiplex PCR, and the TCRdb table lists in-frame clones only, not all of them. In the table there are about 380,000 clones, around 93% of which are singletons. The specimen was thymocytes. The receptors stem from a human donor.

The chain employs TRBV5-8 and TRBJ1-5; no clear D. V lost 0 bases and J lost 4, with 17 bases in between. CDR1 and CDR2 from the germline V gene are SGHTS and YDEGEE. This CDR3 has 17 amino acids. The CDR3 here is CASSLARPIEGNQPQHF. CDR3 DNA: TGTGCCAGCAGCTTGGCGAGACCTATAGAGGGAAATCAGCCCCAGCATTTT.

The chain joins TRBV28 to TRBJ2-7; D gene ambiguous. The CDR3 spans 15 residues. Germline-derived CDR1 and CDR2 are MDHEN and SYDVKM. Trimming removed 4 bases at V and 0 bases at J, with 13 bases between. This CDR3 is CASSSRTESSYEQYF. CDR3 nucleotide sequence: TGTGCCAGCAGTTCACGGACCGAGAGCTCCTACGAGCAGTACTTC.

This chain links TRBV2 with TRBJ1-1, with 10 bases matching TRBD1. J lost 0 bases, V lost 1 base, and 8 bases had no gene match. The CDR3 runs 18 residues. CDR1 SNHLY and CDR2 FYNNEI come from the germline V gene. CDR3 in amino acids: CASSEGAGTGDLNTEAFF. The CDR3 DNA is TGTGCCAGCAGTGAAGGAGCGGGGACAGGGGATTTGAACACTGAAGCTTTCTTT.

V usage is TRBV28 and J usage is TRBJ1-2; 7 nucleotides agree with TRBD1. This CDR3 region has 14 residues. Trimming took 7 bases from V and 3 from J; bases not matched to a gene: 8. Looked up from germline, CDR1 is MDHEN and CDR2 is SYDVKM. In DNA form, the CDR3 reads TGTGCCAGCATCCGCCGGGACAGTTACTATGGCTACACCTTC. Translating gives CASIRRDSYYGYTF.

This chain links TRBV27 with TRBJ2-7; a possible D gene is TRBD1 (5 bases). This CDR3 comprises 15 residues. Germline assignment: CDR1 MNHEY and CDR2 SMNVEV (reference sequence). V was pared by 5 bases and J by 0 bases, with 14 bases between. CDR3 in amino acids: CASSMVSRVSYEQYF. CDR3 sequence (DNA): TGTGCCAGCAGTATGGTATCCAGGGTCTCCTACGAGCAGTACTTC.

V is TRBV5-3 and J is TRBJ2-3; D is unresolved. TRBV5-3 is noted as an ORF with a role that remains uncertain. Trimming took off 4 bases at V and 0 bases at J, with 9 bases between the two ends. The CDR3 is 14 amino acids. The CDR3 sequence: CARSQDPSTDTQYF. The CDR3 DNA reads as TGTGCCAGAAGCCAGGACCCTAGCACAGATACGCAGTATTTT.

This chain connects TRBV11-3 to TRBJ2-3; either TRBD1 or TRBD2 may fit D (5 bases each). Between the trimmed V and J ends, which lost 4 bases and 5 bases, there was a span of 10 bases. The CDR3 is made up of 13 amino acids. The V gene's germline CDR1 is SGHNT and CDR2 YENEEA. The CDR3 loop is CASSSLGGDTQYF. The CDR3 DNA reads TGTGCCAGCAGCTCCCTTGGGGGAGATACGCAGTATTTT.

This clone came up once. V and J are TRBV27 and TRBJ2-7; 8 positions match TRBD1. J was trimmed by 6 bases and V by 6 bases; bases with no gene match: 13. The CDR3 loop spans 15 amino acids. Germline assignment: CDR1 MNHEY and CDR2 SMNVEV (reference sequence). The CDR3 DNA reads TGTGCCAGCAGAATGACAGGGGCCAGGGAAGGCGAGCAGTACTTC. This codes for CASRMTGAREGEQYF.

V usage is TRBV20-1 and J usage is TRBJ2-3; D call uncertain. The V and J ends lost 1 base and 6 bases respectively, with 5 bases between them. This CDR3 has 11 residues. CDR1 is DFQATT, CDR2 SNEGSKA, per germline (reference sequence). CDR3 sequence: CSARVSDTQYF. CDR3 in DNA: TGCAGTGCTAGAGTATCCGATACGCAGTATTTT.

V is TRBV28 and J is TRBJ1-2; D is perhaps TRBD1 (6 bases). V dropped 11 bases and J dropped 8 bases, with 12 bases sitting between them. The germline CDR1 and CDR2 sequences are MDHEN and SYDVKM. The CDR3 loop spans 10 amino acids. Here the CDR3 reads CARRTDGYTF. CDR3 bases: TGTGCCCGTAGGACAGACGGCTACACCTTC.

The chain recombines TRBV15 with TRBJ1-3; weak D call: TRBD1 (5 bases). There are 14 residues in the CDR3. The ends were cut back, 4 bases at V and 4 bases at J, with 11 bases in the middle. In germline, CDR1 is LNHNV, CDR2 YYDKDF (reference sequence). CDR3 residues: CATSTDSRGNTIYF. As DNA, the CDR3 is TGTGCCACCAGCACCGACAGCCGGGGAAACACCATATATTTT.

The V and J genes are TRBV11-2 and TRBJ2-5; 7 nucleotides match TRBD2. Germline V gives CDR1 SGHAT, CDR2 FQNNGV. The CDR3 is 17 residues long. The junction had 10 bases not matched to a gene; V was cut back by 0 bases and J by 3 bases. This CDR3 is CASSLDLPSGEKETQYF. CDR3 bases: TGTGCCAGCAGCTTAGATCTACCTAGCGGTGAAAAAGAGACCCAGTACTTC. Together with reference TRBV11-2 and TRBJ2-5, the CDR3 gives the full variable domain: EAGVAQSPRYKIIEKRQSVAFWCNPISGHATLYWYQQILGQGPKLLIQFQNNGVVDDSQLPKDRFSAERLKGVDSTLKIQPAKLEDSAVYLCASSLDLPSGEKETQYFGPGTRLLVL.

V gene TRBV9 combines with J gene TRBJ2-1; D not certain. This CDR3 comprises 12 residues. CDR1 and CDR2 (germline): SGDLS, YYNGEE. The ends were cut back, 0 bases at V and 8 bases at J, with 6 bases in the middle. CDR3 nucleotides: TGTGCCAGCAGCGTAGCGTCAGATGAGCAGTTCTTC. Translating gives CASSVASDEQFF.